A single sample is the source of the 21 T cell receptor beta chains below, sequenced in a study of blood T cell repertoires in COVID-19. The protocol was immunoSEQ multiplex PCR, while the TCRdb copy is restricted to in-frame clones and leaves out a portion. Of fewer than 250,000 clones in the sample, 80% to 95% are singletons; the top ten hold 0.8% to 0.95%. Specimen: peripheral blood. These receptors all come from a man in his thirties or forties with COVID-19, enrolled during active disease.

The rearrangement joins TRBV9 to TRBJ1-6, with D perhaps matching TRBD1 (5 bases). Germline V CDR1 and CDR2: SGDLS, YYNGEE. With 4 bases removed from V and 0 bases from J, the gap between germline ends came to 14 bases. The CDR3 has 17 amino acids. CDR3 bases: TGTGCCAGCAGCCCCCAGGGCTACCCCTCCTATAATTCACCCCTCCACTTT. Protein product: CASSPQGYPSYNSPLHF.

The rearrangement joins TRBV19 to TRBJ2-7; 9 positions match TRBD1. Unmatched junction bases numbered 2, after V lost 3 bases and J lost 2 bases. Germline CDR1 is LNHDA and CDR2 is SQIVND (reference sequence). The CDR3 is made up of 14 amino acids. This CDR3 reads CASSMGQGAYEQYF. The CDR3 nucleotides are TGTGCCAGTAGTATGGGACAGGGAGCCTACGAGCAGTACTTC.

The chain joins TRBV6-5 to TRBJ1-1; no clear D gene. Trimming stripped 2 bases from V and 1 base from J, with 14 bases between. CDR1 is MNHEY, CDR2 SVGAGI, per germline. The CDR3 spans 16 residues. CDR3 protein: CASSYDVVPGNTEAFF. DNA for the CDR3: TGTGCCAGCAGTTACGACGTAGTGCCGGGGAACACTGAAGCTTTCTTT.

The chain uses TRBV6-5 and TRBJ1-1, with D perhaps matching TRBD1 (6 bases). This CDR3 is 15 amino acids long. Trimming removed 10 bases from V and 0 bases from J, with 18 bases in between. Germline V gives CDR1 MNHEY, CDR2 SVGAGI. The CDR3 DNA follows: TGTGCCACCTATTACCTACAGGGATTGAACACTGAAGCTTTCTTT. Protein product: CATYYLQGLNTEAFF.

In DNA form, the CDR3 reads TGTGCCTGCCCAGTGGGACAGACCTATGGCTACACCTTC. Encoded protein: CACPVGQTYGYTF. The gene calls are TRBV30 and TRBJ1-2; TRBD1 matches at 7 bases. This CDR3 has 13 amino acids. Per germline, CDR1 GTSNPN and CDR2 SVGIG (reference sequence). V lost 6 bases and J lost 4; bases outside the gene matches: 8.

The CDR3 here is CASSSLGLAGNEQFF. The CDR3 coding sequence is TGTGCCAGCAGCTCCCTTGGACTAGCGGGGAATGAGCAGTTCTTC. The J gene is TRBJ2-1, the V gene TRBV7-9; TRBD2 aligns across 12 bases. V shed 4 bases and J 7 bases; nucleotides not matched to a gene: 5. The CDR3 runs to 15 residues. From germline, CDR1 is SEHNR and CDR2 FQNEAQ (reference sequence). The full variable domain, completed using reference TRBV7-9 and TRBJ2-1, is DTGVSQNPRHKITKRGQNVTFRCDPISEHNRLYWYRQTLGQGPEFLTYFQNEAQLEKSRLLSDRFSAERPKGSFSTLEIQRTEQGDSAMYLCASSSLGLAGNEQFFGPGTRLTVL.

The chain joins TRBV4-1 to TRBJ2-7; D is perhaps TRBD1 (6 bases). The CDR3 totals 15 residues. Per germline, CDR1 MGHRA and CDR2 YSYEKL. Between the trimmed V and J ends, which lost 0 bases and 3 bases, there was a span of 12 bases. The chain's CDR3 is CASSQEQGIGYEQYF. CDR3 DNA sequence: TGCGCCAGCAGCCAAGAACAGGGCATTGGCTACGAGCAGTACTTC.

The rearrangement uses TRBV27 and TRBJ2-1; D unclear. The germline gives CDR1 MNHEY, CDR2 SMNVEV (reference sequence). Deletions cut 2 bases from V and 0 bases from J, with 5 bases between. The CDR3 totals 14 residues. The CDR3, as DNA: TGTGCCAGCAGTTTAGGCCGCTCCTACAATGAGCAGTTCTTC. Translating gives CASSLGRSYNEQFF.

The J gene is TRBJ1-1, the V gene TRBV7-2; a weak D match, TRBD1 (6 bases). V was shortened by 4 bases and J by 7 bases, with 19 bases between the two germline ends. The CDR3 runs to 15 residues. Germline CDR1 is SGHTA and CDR2 is FQGNSA. CDR3 coding DNA: TGTGCCAGCAGCTCCCGCCGGGCAGGGGAGGGTGAAGCTTTCTTT. This gives the protein CASSSRRAGEGEAFF.

The gene calls are TRBV25-1 and TRBJ2-5; 7 nucleotides match TRBD1. In germline, CDR1 is MGHDK, CDR2 SYGVNS. The CDR3 spans 14 residues. The V gene end was trimmed by 3 bases and the J gene end by 1 base; junction bases not matched to a gene: 2. The CDR3 DNA reads as TGTGCCAGCAGTGATCGGACAGGCCAAGAGACCCAGTACTTC. This sequence encodes CASSDRTGQETQYF.

The chain joins TRBV19 to TRBJ1-2, with TRBD1 as a possible D gene (6 bases). Germline-derived CDR1 and CDR2 are LNHDA and SQIVND (reference sequence). V was pared by 6 bases and J by 8 bases, with 16 bases between. The CDR3 has 13 residues. CDR3 residues: CASRAGALWGYTF. CDR3 nucleotides: TGTGCCAGTAGAGCAGGGGCTCTGTGGGGCTACACCTTC.

The CDR3 spells CASSIGQATYEQYF. The CDR3, as DNA: TGTGCCAGTAGTATTGGACAGGCCACCTACGAGCAGTACTTC. The chain uses TRBV19 and TRBJ2-7; 7 bases line up with TRBD1. The CDR3 consists of 14 residues. Germline lookup yields CDR1 LNHDA and CDR2 SQIVND (reference sequence). V dropped 3 bases and J dropped 2; count of bases not matched to a gene: 4. Filled out from reference TRBV19 and TRBJ2-7, the complete variable domain reads DGGITQSPKYLFRKEGQNVTLSCEQNLNHDAMYWYRQDPGQGLRLIYYSQIVNDFQKGDIAEGYSVSREKKESFPLTVTSAQKNPTAFYLCASSIGQATYEQYFGPGTRLTVT.

This clone was recorded once. The V and J genes are TRBV5-1 and TRBJ2-2; 9 nucleotides line up with TRBD1. CDR1 is SGHRS and CDR2 is YFSETQ in the germline V gene. The CDR3 runs to 17 residues. The trim removed 4 bases at V and 6 bases at J, leaving 13 bases unmatched. The CDR3, as DNA: TGCGCCAGCAGCGTATTGGCCGGGACAGGGCCTTCCGGGGAGCTGTTTTTT. Its translation: CASSVLAGTGPSGELFF.

This sequence joins TRBV9 and TRBJ2-5, with 11 positions matching TRBD1. The trim removed 0 bases at V and 0 bases at J, leaving 7 bases unmatched. This CDR3 is 18 amino acids long. Germline V gene sequence: CDR1 SGDLS, CDR2 YYNGEE. Here the CDR3 reads CASSVDPWGQGDQETQYF. The CDR3 DNA reads TGTGCCAGCAGCGTAGATCCTTGGGGACAGGGGGACCAAGAGACCCAGTACTTC.

This clone was counted a single time. The V gene is TRBV10-2, the J gene TRBJ1-2; the D is unclear. Between the trimmed V and J ends, which lost 0 bases and 8 bases, there was a span of 13 bases. From germline, CDR1 is WSHSY and CDR2 SAAADI. The CDR3 totals 14 residues. CDR3: CASSESSVFWGYTF. CDR3 nucleotides: TGCGCCAGCAGTGAGTCCAGTGTTTTTTGGGGCTACACCTTC.

This sequence joins TRBV9 and TRBJ1-1; TRBD1 aligns across 9 bases. The trim removed 1 base at V and 4 bases at J, leaving 8 bases unmatched. Germline CDR1 is SGDLS and CDR2 is YYNGEE. The CDR3 has 16 amino acids. This CDR3 is CASSVTPQGAGTEAFF. The CDR3 coding sequence is TGTGCCAGCAGCGTAACCCCACAGGGGGCTGGCACTGAAGCTTTCTTT.

The genes are TRBV10-3 and TRBJ2-1, with 7 positions matching TRBD2. The CDR3 is made up of 12 amino acids. Germline V CDR1 and CDR2: ENHRY, SYGVKD. Trimming removed 5 bases from V and 8 bases from J; junction bases left unmatched: 3. CDR3 residues: CAISSTSYEQFF. The CDR3 bases are TGTGCCATCAGTTCGACTAGCTATGAGCAGTTCTTC.

Written as DNA, the CDR3 is TGCGCCAGCAGCTTTCCTGACCAAGAGACCCAGTACTTC. Amino acids: CASSFPDQETQYF. The rearrangement uses TRBV5-1 and TRBJ2-5; D remains unclear. Trimming pared 2 bases from V and 0 bases from J, leaving 5 bases between. The CDR3 runs to 13 residues. Germline CDR1 and CDR2: SGHRS and YFSETQ.

Only one count was recorded for this clone. The chain links TRBV12-5 to TRBJ2-1; 10 nucleotides line up with TRBD2. The CDR3 sequence is 14 residues long. Germline trimming cut 2 bases from V and 6 bases from J; bases unmatched to any gene: 1. Germline CDR1 LGHNT, CDR2 FRNRAP. The DNA of the CDR3 is TGTGCTAGTGGTTTGACTAGCGGGGTCAATGAGCAGTTCTTC. This encodes CASGLTSGVNEQFF.

The chain links TRBV4-1 to TRBJ2-2, with D maybe TRBD2 (7 bases). Germline V gene data show CDR1 as MGHRA and CDR2 as YSYEKL. V was trimmed by 9 bases and J by 6 bases, leaving 20 bases between them. The CDR3 runs to 15 residues. CDR3 sequence (DNA): TGCGCCAGTAGGGGGGGGTTAAGCGGTCCCGGGGAGCTGTTTTTT. It encodes CASRGGLSGPGELFF.

The chain joins TRBV9 to TRBJ2-3, with 8 bases fitting TRBD2. Germline V CDR1 and CDR2: SGDLS, YYNGEE. The CDR3 contains 16 residues. With 2 bases clipped from V and 0 bases from J, the junction kept 5 bases outside the gene matches. For the CDR3, the DNA is TGTGCCAGCAGCGTTTTTCCTAGCGGGAGCACAGATACGCAGTATTTT. Amino acid sequence: CASSVFPSGSTDTQYF. Full variable domain (missing parts from reference TRBV9 and TRBJ2-3): DSGVTQTPKHLITATGQRVTLRCSPRSGDLSVYWYQQSLDQGLQFLIQYYNGEERAKGNILERFSAQQFPDLHSELNLSSLELGDSALYFCASSVFPSGSTDTQYFGPGTRLTVL.